This entry describes one T cell receptor (beta chain). The data were taken from a study of blood T cell repertoires in COVID-19. Study summary: The cDNA or gDNA used as material had been derived from T cells, B-cell-depleted T cells, or PBMCs.

Germline V gives CDR1 SGHRS, CDR2 YFSETQ. The CDR3 is made up of 16 amino acids. Trimming pared 2 bases from V and 4 bases from J, leaving 18 bases between. This table comes from immunoSEQ multiplex PCR, and its TCRdb copy is limited to in-frame clones, with some not included. The table shows 200,000 to 250,000 clones, with around 84% occurring only once. Participant age was roughly 18 to 100 years, and participants resided in fewer than 30 US areas. The chain has TRBV5-1 and TRBJ1-1, with no clear D. Material for sequencing was PBMCs or T cells enriched from blood (not recorded which). The receptor comes from a woman in her forties who had recovered from COVID-19. Here the CDR3 DNA reads TGCGCCAGCAGCTTCGGGGAGGAGGCTTCACCCACTGAAGCTTTCTTT. Translating it yields CASSFGEEASPTEAFF.